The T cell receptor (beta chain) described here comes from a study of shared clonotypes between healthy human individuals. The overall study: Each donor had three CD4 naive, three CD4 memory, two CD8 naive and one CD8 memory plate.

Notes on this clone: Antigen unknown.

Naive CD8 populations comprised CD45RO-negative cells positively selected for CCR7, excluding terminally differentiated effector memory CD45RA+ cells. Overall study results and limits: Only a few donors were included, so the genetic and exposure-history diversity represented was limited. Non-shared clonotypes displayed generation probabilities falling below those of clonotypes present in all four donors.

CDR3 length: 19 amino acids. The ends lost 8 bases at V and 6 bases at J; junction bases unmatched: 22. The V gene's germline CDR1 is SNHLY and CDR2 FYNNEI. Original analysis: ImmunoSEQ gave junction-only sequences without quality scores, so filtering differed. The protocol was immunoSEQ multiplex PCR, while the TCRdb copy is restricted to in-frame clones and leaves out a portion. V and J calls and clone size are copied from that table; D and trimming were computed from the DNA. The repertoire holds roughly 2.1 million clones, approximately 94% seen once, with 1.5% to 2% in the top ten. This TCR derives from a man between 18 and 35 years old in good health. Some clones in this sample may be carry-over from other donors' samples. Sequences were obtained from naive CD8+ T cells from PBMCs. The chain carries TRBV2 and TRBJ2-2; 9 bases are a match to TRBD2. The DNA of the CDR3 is TGTGCCAGCGGTGGGCGGGGGACTAGCAGTGTAGTGGGATCCGGGGAGCTGTTTTTT. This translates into CASGGRGTSSVVGSGELFF. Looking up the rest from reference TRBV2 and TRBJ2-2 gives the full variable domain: EPEVTQTPSHQVTQMGQEVILRCVPISNHLYFYWYRQILGQKVEFLVSFYNNEISEKSEIFDDQFSVERPDGSNFTLKIRSTKLEDSAMYFCASGGRGTSSVVGSGELFFGEGSRLTVL.